Sequencing of this T cell receptor (beta chain) was carried out in a study of T cell clones after liver transplantation. As for the study in general: Samples came from ITN030ST, which attempted immunosuppression withdrawal within 2 years of liver transplantation.

TCRdb's copy holds only in-frame clones and misses some; the assay was immunoSEQ multiplex PCR. Among more than 95,000 clones listed, around four fifths were seen once. CDR1 and CDR2 (germline): MNHEY, SMNVEV (reference sequence). This CDR3 has 15 amino acids. After removal of 6 bases from V and 2 bases from J, the junction contained 7 bases not matched to a gene. As regards this clone: The identical CDR3 is also encoded by other nucleotide sequences in the sample.

V usage is TRBV27 and J usage is TRBJ1-5; 7 bases map to TRBD1. The TCR originated in a human donor who received a liver transplant. The sample consisted of CD4+ T cells from blood, taken before liver transplant. The CDR3 DNA reads TGTGCCAGCAGCCTACAGGGGCTTGGCAATCAGCCCCAGCATTTT. Amino acids: CASSLQGLGNQPQHF.